The 21 T cell receptor beta chains given below trace back to one sample, sequenced in a study of human T cells and chemical hapten exposure. TCRdb used MiXCR to reprocess the RACE reads, holding one entry per CDR3 protein. The sample has about 120,000 distinct CDR3 sequences, roughly 12% seen once. Time point in this sample: patch test 1, 2 weeks after DPC sensitization. Treatment specified: therapeutic diphenylcyclopropenone sensitization with weekly scalp DPC. Sequenced material: whole blood, taken in connection with sensitization to the hapten diphenylcyclopropenone (DPC). These receptors were obtained from a woman in her forties or fifties with alopecia areata. Some clones in this sample may be carry-over from other donors' samples.

Written as DNA, the CDR3 is TGCAGCGTTCACAGGGGATCGGGCGAGCAGTACTTC. Amino acids: CSVHRGSGEQYF. This chain uses TRBV29-1 with TRBJ2-7; 7 bases are shared with TRBD1. V lost 5 bases, J lost 6 bases, and 7 bases stayed unmatched. CDR1 and CDR2 (germline): SQVTM, ANQGSEA. This CDR3 spans 12 amino acids.

This clonotype was observed a handful of times. V gene TRBV5-1 combines with J gene TRBJ2-7, with TRBD2 as a possible D gene (6 bases). Germline V gene sequence: CDR1 SGHRS, CDR2 YFSETQ. This CDR3 comprises 16 residues. With 0 bases removed from V and 1 base from J, the gap between germline ends came to 14 bases. The CDR3 is CASSLGLGGISYEQYF. DNA of the CDR3: TGCGCCAGCAGCTTGGGATTGGGCGGGATATCCTACGAGCAGTACTTC.

The genes are TRBV28 and TRBJ2-7; D perhaps matches TRBD2 (5 bases). V was shortened by 7 bases and J by 3 bases, with 10 bases between the two germline ends. The V gene's germline CDR1 is MDHEN and CDR2 SYDVKM. The CDR3 loop spans 12 amino acids. The CDR3 bases are TGTGCCAGCATCGGGGATCTCTACGAGCAGTACTTC. It specifies CASIGDLYEQYF.

The table lists this clonotype with many counts. The chain recombines TRBV15 with TRBJ1-5; D call uncertain. The germline CDR1 and CDR2 sequences are LNHNV and YYDKDF (reference sequence). Deletions cut 5 bases from V and 4 bases from J, with 15 bases between. CDR3 length: 15 residues. CDR3 loop: CATSGRTSGNQPQHF. CDR3 nucleotide sequence: TGTGCCACCAGCGGCCGGACGTCGGGAAATCAGCCCCAGCATTTT.

J is TRBJ1-4 and V is TRBV4-2, with D perhaps TRBD1 (5 bases). CDR3 size: 14 residues. V lost 1 base and J lost 8, with 11 bases in between. Per germline, CDR1 LGHNA and CDR2 YNFKEQ. The CDR3 coding sequence is TGTGCCAGCAGCCAAGGAGGGGAAGGGGAAAAACTGTTTTTT. This gives the protein CASSQGGEGEKLFF.

This clonotype came up many times. V usage is TRBV6-2 or TRBV6-3 and J usage is TRBJ2-7; weak D call: TRBD2 (6 bases). Germline assignment: CDR1 MNHEY and CDR2 SVGEGT. This CDR3 spans 14 amino acids. V lost 3 bases and J lost 4, with 13 bases in between. The CDR3 loop reads CASSYSGLRYEQYF. CDR3 in DNA: TGTGCCAGCAGTTATAGCGGCCTCCGATACGAGCAGTACTTC.

Concerning this clonotype itself: This sequence may be a read error, since a much larger clone differs from it by one base. This CDR3 fails to terminate in the conserved phenylalanine or tryptophan, so it likely reflects a read error. The CDR3 here is CASSERGSYEQYL. The CDR3, as DNA: TGTGCCAGCAGTGAAAGGGGAAGCTACGAGCAGTACTTG. The chain links TRBV6-1 to TRBJ2-7; weak D call: TRBD1 (5 bases). This CDR3 spans 13 amino acids. V dropped 2 bases and J dropped 3 bases, with 8 bases sitting between them. CDR1 MNHNS and CDR2 SASEGT come from the germline V gene.

This clonotype was counted between two and nine times. The chain couples TRBV28 to TRBJ1-6, with 7 bases matching TRBD1. CDR3 size: 12 residues. Germline values: CDR1 MDHEN, CDR2 SYDVKM. V was clipped by 8 bases and J by 16 bases; unmatched bases: 11. The chain's CDR3 is CASRQGSYGLHF. CDR3 in DNA: TGTGCCAGCCGACAGGGAAGTTATGGGCTCCACTTT.

This clonotype appeared a few times. This chain joins TRBV28 and TRBJ1-1; no firm D call. The V gene lost 6 bases and the J gene lost 3 bases, with 5 bases spanning the gap. This CDR3 is 11 amino acids long. Germline CDR1 is MDHEN and CDR2 is SYDVKM. Here the CDR3 reads CASRDDTEAFF. For the CDR3, the DNA is TGTGCCAGCAGGGATGACACTGAAGCTTTCTTT.

This clonotype was picked up many times. The V call is TRBV21-1, the J call TRBJ2-5; the listed D gene, TRBD1, was not tested against the DNA. TRBV21-1 is marked as a pseudogene. The CDR3 spans 15 residues. CDR3 sequence reads: CASSKTTGGKGAQYF. The DNA for the CDR3 is TGTGCCAGCAGCAAAACGACAGGGGGAAAGGGGGCCCAGTACTTC.

The chain recombines TRBV4-3 with TRBJ2-3, with D perhaps matching TRBD1 or TRBD2 (7 bases each). The ends were cut back, 3 bases at V and 8 bases at J, with 24 bases in the middle. The CDR3 runs to 17 residues. The germline CDR1 and CDR2 sequences are LGHNA and YSLEER. CDR3 in DNA: TGCGCCAGCAGCCACCTTGACCGGGGGGCAAAGGGGGCTACGCAGTATTTT. Translated, it gives CASSHLDRGAKGATQYF.

This clonotype was observed many times. V usage is TRBV25-1 and J usage is TRBJ2-5; no definite D call. Trimming removed 5 bases from V and 5 bases from J, with 18 bases in between. CDR1 and CDR2 from the germline V gene are MGHDK and SYGVNS. The CDR3 is 15 residues long. CDR3 region: CASSYGQVVGETQYF. In nucleotides, the CDR3 is TGTGCCAGCAGTTACGGGCAGGTCGTCGGGGAGACCCAGTACTTC.

This clonotype was found many times. The CDR3, as DNA: TGTGCCAGTAGTTCCCAGGGTGTCTACAATGAGCAGTTCTTC. Translation gives CASSSQGVYNEQFF. The V call is TRBV19, the J call TRBJ2-1; D may be TRBD1 (5 bases). Trimming shortened V by 5 bases and J by 3 bases, and 11 bases separated the two germline ends. CDR3 length: 14 amino acids. Per germline, CDR1 LNHDA and CDR2 SQIVND (reference sequence).

This clonotype appeared many times. The rearrangement joins TRBV10-3 to TRBJ1-3; D may be TRBD1 (5 bases). The V end lost 8 bases, the J end lost 4 bases, and 9 bases lay between the germline ends. CDR1 and CDR2 from the germline V gene are ENHRY and SYGVKD. The CDR3 is 12 amino acids. Here the CDR3 reads CAIGTEGNTIYF. DNA of the CDR3: TGTGCCATCGGGACGGAGGGAAACACCATATATTTT.

This clonotype showed up just a few times. This rearrangement joins TRBV18 to TRBJ1-5, with 8 bases fitting TRBD1. This CDR3 has 17 amino acids. The germline gives CDR1 KGHSH, CDR2 LQKENI. Trimming removed 3 bases from V and 3 bases from J; junction bases left unmatched: 10. The CDR3 coding sequence is TGTGCCAGCTCACCCGGTCTTGGACAGGGCTTCAATCAGCCCCAGCATTTT. This translates into CASSPGLGQGFNQPQHF.

The gene calls are TRBV5-4 and TRBJ2-7, with TRBD1 identical over 7 bases. Germline CDR1 SGHNT, CDR2 YYREEE (reference sequence). V trimming: 5 bases; J trimming: 5 bases; junction bases outside the gene matches: 13. There are 15 residues in the CDR3. CDR3 coding DNA: TGTGCCAGCAGATTTGAGTTACAGGGGACCCACGAGCAGTACTTC. Residues: CASRFELQGTHEQYF. The entire variable domain, with the rest obtained from reference TRBV5-4 and TRBJ2-7, is as follows: ETGVTQSPTHLIKTRGQQVTLRCSSQSGHNTVSWYQQALGQGPQFIFQYYREEENGRGNFPPRFSGLQFPNYSSELNVNALELDDSALYLCASRFELQGTHEQYFGPGTRLTVT.

About this clonotype: A much bigger clone sits one base away, suggesting this may be a read error. The chain has TRBV18 and TRBJ2-1, with 15 bases fitting TRBD2. The CDR3 is 18 amino acids. Germline CDR1 and CDR2: KGHSH and LQKENI. The DNA for the CDR3 is TGTGCCAGCTCACCGGGACTAGCGGGAGGTACCTCCTACAGTGAGCAGTTCTTC. Translating gives CASSPGLAGGTSYSEQFF.

This clonotype has a count of ten or more. The chain links TRBV3-1 to TRBJ2-6, with D possibly being TRBD1 (5 bases). Germline loops: CDR1 LGHDT, CDR2 YNNKEL (reference sequence). V was shortened by 0 bases and J by 0 bases, with 15 bases between the two germline ends. The CDR3 runs to 19 residues. CDR3 loop: CASSQDLGAGLSGANVLTF. CDR3 nucleotides: TGTGCCAGCAGCCAAGATTTAGGGGCAGGCCTCTCTGGGGCCAACGTCCTGACTTTC.

V usage is TRBV3-1 and J usage is TRBJ1-1; TRBD1 might be the D (6 bases). Germline V CDR1 and CDR2: LGHDT, YNNKEL (reference sequence). The CDR3 contains 15 residues. Trimming cost V 7 bases and J 5 bases, with 20 bases left between them. The chain's CDR3 is CASTPQGPGVTEAFF. The CDR3 nucleotides are TGTGCCAGCACGCCACAGGGTCCGGGGGTAACTGAAGCTTTCTTT.

This clonotype has at least ten counts. The chain uses TRBV3-1 and TRBJ2-7, with D maybe TRBD1 (6 bases). This CDR3 spans 15 amino acids. The V end lost 2 bases, the J end lost 3 bases, and 14 bases lay between the germline ends. Germline CDR1 LGHDT, CDR2 YNNKEL (reference sequence). In DNA, the CDR3 is TGTGCCAGCAGCCAATCAGGGGCCCAGAACTACGAGCAGTACTTC. Amino acid sequence: CASSQSGAQNYEQYF.

This clonotype was detected many times. The chain links TRBV28 to TRBJ2-7, with 9 bases lining up with TRBD2. CDR1 and CDR2 from the germline V gene are MDHEN and SYDVKM. V was pared by 2 bases and J by 5 bases, with 7 bases of the junction left unmatched. The CDR3 has 15 amino acids. CDR3 amino acids: CASSLGGGRAHEQYF. DNA for the CDR3: TGTGCCAGCAGTTTAGGGGGCGGGAGGGCCCACGAGCAGTACTTC.